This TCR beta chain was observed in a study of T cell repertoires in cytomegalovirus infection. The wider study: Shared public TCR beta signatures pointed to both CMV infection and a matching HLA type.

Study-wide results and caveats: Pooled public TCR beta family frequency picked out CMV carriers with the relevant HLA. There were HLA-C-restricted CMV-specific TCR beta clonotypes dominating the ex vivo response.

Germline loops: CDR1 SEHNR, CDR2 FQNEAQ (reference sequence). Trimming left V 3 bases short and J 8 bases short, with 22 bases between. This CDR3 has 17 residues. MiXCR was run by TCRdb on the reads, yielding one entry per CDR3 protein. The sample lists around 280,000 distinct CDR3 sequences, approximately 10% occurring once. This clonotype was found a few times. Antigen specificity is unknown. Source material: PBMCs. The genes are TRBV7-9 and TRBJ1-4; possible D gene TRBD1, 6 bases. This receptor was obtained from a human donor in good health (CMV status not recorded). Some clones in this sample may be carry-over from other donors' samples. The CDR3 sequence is CASSFPGDPGISEKLFF. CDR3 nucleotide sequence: TGTGCCAGCAGCTTTCCAGGGGACCCGGGGATCTCAGAAAAACTGTTTTTT.